This paragraph covers one TCR beta chain sequence. The sample is drawn from a study of blood T cell repertoires in COVID-19. Measured with immunoSEQ multiplex PCR; TCRdb has only the in-frame clones, and not every one. This repertoire shows around 75,000 clones, more than 65% found once; its top ten account for less than 5.5%. V gave up 8 bases and J gave up 1 base, with 17 bases separating them. CDR3 length: 15 residues. Germline lookup yields CDR1 MNHEY and CDR2 SMNVEV (reference sequence). This sequence originates from a woman over 75 with active or convalescent COVID-19. Sequenced input: peripheral blood. The chain has TRBV27 and TRBJ1-1, with a weak D call TRBD1 (6 bases). As DNA, the CDR3 is TGTGCCAGCCTCCGAAGCGGCAGGGGGAACACTGAAGCTTTCTTT. Amino acid sequence: CASLRSGRGNTEAFF.